Shown below are 31 T cell receptor beta chains from a single sample sequenced in a study of CD8 T cells in ankylosing spondylitis. Findings of the study overall: A TCR beta motif made of fewer than ten highly homologous variants seemed typical of ankylosing spondylitis blood.

The antigens for these receptors are not known. TCRdb reprocessed the 5' RACE reads with MiXCR, giving one entry per CDR3 protein. Of about 400,000 distinct CDR3 sequences in the sample, 20% to 25% were seen once. The sequencing input was blood, either unsorted or a sorted T cell fraction (not recorded which). These receptors came from a male donor with ankylosing spondylitis.

This clonotype was seen more than once but under ten times. The chain recombines TRBV2 with TRBJ2-7; 9 nucleotides line up with TRBD1. V was pared by 3 bases and J by 8 bases, with 2 bases of the junction left unmatched. Germline CDR1 is SNHLY and CDR2 is FYNNEI. The CDR3 has 12 residues. The CDR3 loop is CASSEGQGQQYF. CDR3 DNA: TGTGCCAGCAGTGAGGGACAGGGTCAGCAGTACTTC.

This chain links TRBV3-1 with TRBJ2-1; the D gene is possibly TRBD2 (7 bases). The ends were cut back, 4 bases at V and 5 bases at J, with 15 bases in the middle. Germline values: CDR1 LGHDT, CDR2 YNNKEL (reference sequence). This CDR3 is 15 amino acids long. The DNA of the CDR3 is TGTGCCAGCAGCCCTTGGGGGCGGGAGAACAATGAGCAGTTCTTC. This sequence encodes CASSPWGRENNEQFF.

This clonotype appeared a few times. The V gene is TRBV20-1, the J gene TRBJ1-5; D is uncertain. Trimming took off 6 bases at V and 5 bases at J, with 14 bases between the two ends. CDR1 is DFQATT, CDR2 SNEGSKA, per germline (reference sequence). The CDR3 consists of 13 residues. For the CDR3, the DNA is TGCAGTGCACAGATCCGAGGGTATCAGCCCCAGCATTTT. Protein product: CSAQIRGYQPQHF.

The chain links TRBV10-3 to TRBJ2-7, with D possibly being TRBD1 (5 bases). Trimming removed 6 bases from V and 3 bases from J, with 15 bases in between. The CDR3 covers 14 residues. In germline, CDR1 is ENHRY, CDR2 SYGVKD. The chain's CDR3 is CAISGQAKFYEQYF. In DNA, the CDR3 is TGTGCCATCAGCGGACAAGCGAAATTCTACGAGCAGTACTTC.

This clonotype was recorded a few times. The rearrangement links TRBV3-1 to TRBJ2-5; maybe TRBD2 (6 bases). V was clipped by 1 base and J by 5 bases, with 11 bases between them. The germline V gene encodes CDR1 LGHDT and CDR2 YNNKEL (reference sequence). CDR3 size: 14 residues. The CDR3 reads CASSQGTMRETQYF. The CDR3 bases are TGTGCCAGCAGCCAAGGGACTATGCGTGAGACCCAGTACTTC.

In nucleotides, the CDR3 is TGTGCCAGCAGCGTTACGGGACAGGGAGATAATTCACCCCTCCACTTT. Translating it yields CASSVTGQGDNSPLHF. This chain uses TRBV9 with TRBJ1-6, with TRBD1 identical over 9 bases. Germline assignment: CDR1 SGDLS and CDR2 YYNGEE. This CDR3 spans 16 amino acids. V was pared by 2 bases and J by 5 bases, with 5 bases of the junction left unmatched.

This rearrangement joins TRBV18 to TRBJ2-1, with 13 positions matching TRBD2. V shed 5 bases and J 7 bases; nucleotides not matched to a gene: 8. The CDR3 runs to 16 residues. CDR1 KGHSH and CDR2 LQKENI come from the germline V gene. The CDR3 protein is CASSSGLAGVYNEQFF. In DNA, the CDR3 is TGTGCCAGCTCAAGTGGACTAGCGGGAGTGTATAATGAGCAGTTCTTC.

This chain links TRBV6-1 with TRBJ1-5; weak D call: TRBD1 (5 bases). The V end lost 4 bases, the J end lost 3 bases, and 10 bases lay between the germline ends. Germline assignment: CDR1 MNHNS and CDR2 SASEGT. This CDR3 has 14 residues. Here the CDR3 reads CASSVDSSNQPQHF. CDR3 DNA sequence: TGTGCCAGCAGTGTCGACAGTTCCAATCAGCCCCAGCATTTT.

The V and J genes are TRBV20-1 and TRBJ2-3; D call uncertain. CDR3 length: 12 residues. The V end lost 3 bases, the J end lost 4 bases, and 8 bases lay between the germline ends. Per the germline V gene, CDR1 is DFQATT and CDR2 is SNEGSKA (reference sequence). The CDR3 protein is CSASRSSDTQYF. The CDR3 DNA reads as TGCAGTGCTAGCCGGTCTTCAGATACGCAGTATTTT.

The DNA of the CDR3 is TGTGCCAGCAGCCGCGGACTAGCGGGGAGCGAGCAGTACTTC. Protein sequence: CASSRGLAGSEQYF. J is TRBJ2-7 and V is TRBV3-1, with TRBD2 identical over 12 bases. Germline values: CDR1 LGHDT, CDR2 YNNKEL (reference sequence). The J segment lost 6 bases and the V segment lost 4 bases, leaving 4 bases of the junction unmatched. This CDR3 contains 14 residues.

This chain connects TRBV2 to TRBJ2-3, with D tentatively TRBD2 (6 bases). Germline V gene data show CDR1 as SNHLY and CDR2 as FYNNEI. The CDR3 has 15 amino acids. The V and J ends lost 3 bases and 4 bases respectively, with 14 bases between them. The CDR3: CASSDSSVRPDTQYF. The CDR3 DNA sequence: TGTGCCAGCAGTGATTCTAGCGTGAGGCCAGATACGCAGTATTTT.

CDR3 DNA sequence: TGTGCCAGCAGCACCAGCAACAATGAGCAGTTCTTC. This sequence encodes CASSTSNNEQFF. The chain carries TRBV7-9 and TRBJ2-1; no clear D. This CDR3 is 12 amino acids long. The V end was cut by 5 bases, the J end by 5 bases, with 7 bases between. CDR1 and CDR2 from the germline V gene are SEHNR and FQNEAQ (reference sequence).

This chain uses TRBV3-1 with TRBJ2-1, with TRBD2 as a possible D gene (6 bases). There are 12 residues in the CDR3. Germline V gene data show CDR1 as LGHDT and CDR2 as YNNKEL (reference sequence). Trimming stripped 1 base from V and 13 bases from J, with 11 bases between. The CDR3 region is CASSQVREFQFF. CDR3 sequence (DNA): TGTGCCAGCAGCCAAGTCCGGGAGTTTCAGTTCTTC.

In DNA form, the CDR3 reads TGTGCCAGCAGGAACAGCGTTCTATCTGGCTACACCTTC. It encodes CASRNSVLSGYTF. The chain combines TRBV6-4 with TRBJ1-2; D is unclear. Germline V gene lookup returns CDR1 MRHNA and CDR2 SNTAGT. The V end was cut by 6 bases, the J end by 7 bases, with 15 bases between. The CDR3 length is 13 residues.

This clonotype was recorded a few times. The chain is built from TRBV6-4 and TRBJ2-3, with TRBD2 identical over 7 bases. Germline V gives CDR1 MRHNA, CDR2 SNTAGT. The CDR3 sequence is 14 residues long. The V segment lost 3 bases and the J segment 6 bases; nucleotides outside the gene matches: 6. The CDR3 DNA reads TGTGCCAGCAGTGAGCGCGGGAGTTACGATACGCAGTATTTT. Its protein product is CASSERGSYDTQYF.

This clonotype has ten or more counts. The V and J genes are TRBV7-9 and TRBJ2-7; tentatively, D is TRBD2 (5 bases). In germline, CDR1 is SEHNR, CDR2 FQNEAQ (reference sequence). The V gene lost 8 bases and the J gene lost 6 bases, with 20 bases spanning the gap. The CDR3 has 14 amino acids. For the CDR3, the DNA is TGTGCCAGCCTGAACCGAGGAGGAGTGGGCGAGCAGTACTTC. Translated: CASLNRGGVGEQYF.

This clonotype turned up a few times. DNA of the CDR3: TGTGCCAGCAGTGAACTTGGCTGGGAGCAGTTCTTC. This encodes CASSELGWEQFF. This chain uses TRBV12-3 or TRBV12-4 with TRBJ2-1; D not resolved. The CDR3 sequence is 12 residues long. V was cut by 5 bases and J by 10 bases, with 12 bases left in between.

This sequence joins TRBV5-4 and TRBJ1-5; D is undetermined. The CDR3 sequence is 15 residues long. Germline-derived CDR1 and CDR2 are SGHNT and YYREEE (reference sequence). The V end lost 0 bases, the J end lost 2 bases, and 9 bases lay between the germline ends. This chain's CDR3 is CASSLDSSGNQPQHF. DNA for the CDR3: TGTGCCAGCAGCTTGGATTCATCCGGCAATCAGCCCCAGCATTTT.

This clonotype was seen only once. V usage is TRBV24-1 and J usage is TRBJ1-2, with D possibly being TRBD1 (5 bases). Germline V gives CDR1 KGHDR, CDR2 SFDVKD. The CDR3 sequence is 13 residues long. The V gene lost 8 bases and the J gene lost 3 bases, with 12 bases spanning the gap. This CDR3 is CATKGENDYGYTF. The CDR3, as DNA: TGTGCCACCAAAGGGGAAAATGACTATGGCTACACCTTC.

This chain links TRBV28 with TRBJ1-1, with D possibly TRBD1 on 5 matching bases. The V end lost 5 bases, the J end lost 0 bases, and 13 bases lay between the germline ends. CDR3 size: 15 residues. The germline V gene has CDR1 MDHEN and CDR2 SYDVKM. The CDR3 here is CASSLLGGVNTEAFF. In nucleotides, the CDR3 is TGTGCCAGCAGTCTCCTCGGGGGAGTGAACACTGAAGCTTTCTTT.

The chain employs TRBV28 and TRBJ1-2, with TRBD1 as a possible D gene (5 bases). V lost 2 bases and J lost 6, with 10 bases in between. CDR1 is MDHEN, CDR2 SYDVKM, per germline. There are 13 residues in the CDR3. DNA of the CDR3: TGTGCCAGCAGTTTACGACAGACGAATGGCTACACCTTC. Translated, it gives CASSLRQTNGYTF.

V gene TRBV5-1 combines with J gene TRBJ2-5, with D tentatively TRBD2 (6 bases). Trimming stripped 2 bases from V and 2 bases from J, with 13 bases between. The CDR3 runs 15 residues. Germline V gives CDR1 SGHRS, CDR2 YFSETQ. CDR3 in DNA: TGCGCCAGCAGCTTATTTCCAGGACTACAAGAGACCCAGTACTTC. The encoded protein is CASSLFPGLQETQYF.

This CDR3 reads CASSPQLTGGNEQFF. The CDR3 DNA follows: TGTGCCAGCAGCCCCCAGTTGACAGGAGGGAATGAGCAGTTCTTC. The chain uses TRBV7-3 and TRBJ2-1; tentatively, D is TRBD1 or TRBD2 (6 bases each). Germline values: CDR1 SGHTA, CDR2 FQGTGA. The CDR3 totals 15 residues. With 5 bases removed from V and 7 bases from J, the gap between germline ends came to 18 bases. Complete variable domain (other parts from reference TRBV7-3 and TRBJ2-1): GAGVSQTPSNKVTEKGKYVELRCDPISGHTALYWYRQSLGQGPEFLIYFQGTGAADDSGLPNDRFFAVRPEGSVSTLKIQRTERGDSAVYLCASSPQLTGGNEQFFGPGTRLTVL.

CDR3 region: CASSVSGPGLLYNEQFF. The CDR3 region has the DNA TGTGCCAGCAGCGTCTCCGGGCCTGGACTTCTCTACAATGAGCAGTTCTTC. The chain recombines TRBV7-3 with TRBJ2-1; maybe TRBD2 (5 bases). Trimming removed 5 bases at V and 3 bases at J, with 20 bases between. Germline V gene data show CDR1 as SGHTA and CDR2 as FQGTGA. This CDR3 spans 17 amino acids. Variable domain in full (rest from reference TRBV7-3 and TRBJ2-1): GAGVSQTPSNKVTEKGKYVELRCDPISGHTALYWYRQSLGQGPEFLIYFQGTGAADDSGLPNDRFFAVRPEGSVSTLKIQRTERGDSAVYLCASSVSGPGLLYNEQFFGPGTRLTVL.

The V and J genes are TRBV5-1 and TRBJ2-1; 8 nucleotides match TRBD1. V gave up 2 bases and J gave up 6 bases; unmatched junction bases: 7. CDR3 length: 15 residues. Per germline, CDR1 SGHRS and CDR2 YFSETQ. The CDR3 region has the DNA TGCGCCAGCAGCTTAAGGACAGGGTCCATCAATGAGCAGTTCTTC. This translates into CASSLRTGSINEQFF.

The chain couples TRBV20-1 to TRBJ1-4; D is perhaps TRBD1 (5 bases). V dropped 0 bases and J dropped 8 bases, with 16 bases sitting between them. This CDR3 is built from 15 residues. Germline CDR1 is DFQATT and CDR2 is SNEGSKA (reference sequence). The CDR3 reads CSARDPRTDREKLFF. CDR3 nucleotides: TGCAGTGCTAGAGATCCTCGTACTGACAGAGAAAAACTGTTTTTT.

The V and J genes are TRBV7-3 and TRBJ1-1; D ambiguous. CDR1 and CDR2 from the germline V gene are SGHTA and FQGTGA. The CDR3 runs 14 residues. Trimming took off 4 bases at V and 1 base at J, with 10 bases between the two ends. The CDR3 spells CASSSDGENTEAFF. The CDR3 DNA is TGTGCCAGCAGCTCCGACGGGGAGAACACTGAAGCTTTCTTT. Looking up the rest from reference TRBV7-3 and TRBJ1-1 gives the full variable domain: GAGVSQTPSNKVTEKGKYVELRCDPISGHTALYWYRQSLGQGPEFLIYFQGTGAADDSGLPNDRFFAVRPEGSVSTLKIQRTERGDSAVYLCASSSDGENTEAFFGQGTRLTVV.

This sequence joins TRBV20-1 and TRBJ2-5, with 7 bases aligning to TRBD2. The germline gives CDR1 DFQATT, CDR2 SNEGSKA (reference sequence). This CDR3 spans 13 amino acids. V lost 6 bases to trimming and J lost 5 bases; unmatched junction nucleotides: 9. CDR3: CSARLALEETQYF. The CDR3 nucleotides read TGCAGTGCGAGACTAGCTCTGGAGGAGACCCAGTACTTC.

The V and J genes are TRBV11-3 and TRBJ2-1; D gene uncertain. The CDR3 is 12 residues long. Germline CDR1 reads SGHNT; CDR2 reads YENEEA. The V gene lost 5 bases and the J gene lost 0 bases, with 2 bases spanning the gap. The CDR3 spells CASSASYNEQFF. In DNA form, the CDR3 reads TGTGCCAGCAGCGCCTCCTACAATGAGCAGTTCTTC.

The chain employs TRBV6-2 or TRBV6-3 and TRBJ1-1; 7 nucleotides agree with TRBD1. Germline values: CDR1 MNHEY, CDR2 SVGEGT. The J segment lost 1 base and the V segment lost 0 bases, leaving 11 bases of the junction unmatched. The CDR3 runs 18 residues. CDR3 DNA: TGTGCCAGCAGTTACTCTTGGGACAGCTTAGGAGGGAACACTGAAGCTTTCTTT. Translation: CASSYSWDSLGGNTEAFF.

This clonotype was observed a handful of times. The chain joins TRBV4-2 to TRBJ2-1; the D gene is possibly TRBD2 (6 bases). The CDR3 has 15 amino acids. Trimming took off 4 bases at V and 6 bases at J, with 16 bases between the two ends. Germline loops: CDR1 LGHNA, CDR2 YNFKEQ. The CDR3 sequence: CASSREEAEGNEQFF. CDR3 bases: TGTGCCAGCAGCCGGGAGGAAGCGGAGGGCAATGAGCAGTTCTTC.